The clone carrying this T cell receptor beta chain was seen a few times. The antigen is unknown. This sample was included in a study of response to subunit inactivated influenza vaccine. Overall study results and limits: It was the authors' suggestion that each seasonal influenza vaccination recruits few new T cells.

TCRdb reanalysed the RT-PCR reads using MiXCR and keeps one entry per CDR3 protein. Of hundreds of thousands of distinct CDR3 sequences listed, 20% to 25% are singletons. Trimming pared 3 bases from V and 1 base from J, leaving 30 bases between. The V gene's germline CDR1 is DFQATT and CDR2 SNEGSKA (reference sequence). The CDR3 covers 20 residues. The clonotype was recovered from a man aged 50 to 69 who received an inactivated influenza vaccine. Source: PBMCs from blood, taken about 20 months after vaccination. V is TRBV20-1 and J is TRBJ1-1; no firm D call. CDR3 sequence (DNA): TGCAGTGCTAGCAGATATCGGACGGGTTCGTGGAAGGACCCGAACACTGAAGCTTTCTTT. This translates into CSASRYRTGSWKDPNTEAFF.